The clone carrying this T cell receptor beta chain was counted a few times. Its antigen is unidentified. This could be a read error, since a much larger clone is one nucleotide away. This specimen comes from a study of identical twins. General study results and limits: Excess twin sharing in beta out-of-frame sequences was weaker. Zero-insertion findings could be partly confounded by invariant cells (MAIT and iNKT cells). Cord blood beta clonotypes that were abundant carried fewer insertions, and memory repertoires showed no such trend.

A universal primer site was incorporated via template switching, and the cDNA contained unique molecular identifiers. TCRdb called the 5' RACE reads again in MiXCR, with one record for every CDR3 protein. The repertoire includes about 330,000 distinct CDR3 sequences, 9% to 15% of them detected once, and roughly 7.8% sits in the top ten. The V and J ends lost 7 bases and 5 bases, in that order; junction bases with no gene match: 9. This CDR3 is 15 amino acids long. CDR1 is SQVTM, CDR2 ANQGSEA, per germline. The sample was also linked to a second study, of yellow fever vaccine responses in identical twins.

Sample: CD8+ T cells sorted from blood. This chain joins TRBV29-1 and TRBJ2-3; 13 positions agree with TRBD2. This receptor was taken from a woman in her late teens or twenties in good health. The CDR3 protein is CSAAPLAGGRDTQYF. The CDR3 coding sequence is TGCAGCGCTGCCCCACTAGCGGGAGGGCGAGATACGCAGTATTTT.